The rows below give T cell receptor beta chains drawn from one sample of a study of blood T cell repertoires in COVID-19. Here immunoSEQ multiplex PCR was the method, and the copy in TCRdb shows in-frame clones only, minus some. This sample carries a few hundred thousand clones, 70% to 90% of them seen once, and the ten largest clones take 5.5% to 8%. The specimen was peripheral blood. Source of these receptors: a woman aged 30 to 39 who had recovered from COVID-19. CDR3s leave out the opening cysteine and the closing phenylalanine or tryptophan.

v_call	j_call	cdr3_aa
TRBV6-6	TRBJ1-5	ASSYGGVSNQPQH
TRBV6-2/TRBV6-3	TRBJ1-1	ASSSYQQNTEAF
TRBV5-8	TRBJ1-5	ASSFRTDLGQPQH
TRBV2	TRBJ2-7	ASSDRGYEQY
TRBV29-1	TRBJ2-3	SDAGNTDTQY
TRBV7-2	TRBJ2-7	ASSPRLADYEQY
TRBV5-4	TRBJ1-2	ASRGTGSFGYT
TRBV19	TRBJ1-5	ASSIGQTHNQPQH
TRBV30	TRBJ1-1	AWSADGGNTEAF
TRBV27	TRBJ1-6	ASSSRTEVSSPLH
TRBV5-1	TRBJ2-3	ASSLVAAGEADTQY
TRBV7-8	TRBJ2-7	ASSLGLAGGYEQY
TRBV7-2	TRBJ2-2	ASSSMGHLNTGELF
TRBV5-1	TRBJ1-1	ASSAMGRNTEAF
TRBV11-2	TRBJ2-4	ASSLDGFDRVLAKNIQY
TRBV5-4	TRBJ2-5	ASTLGGTGLPKTQY
TRBV5-1	TRBJ2-1	ASSGTVSYNEQF
TRBV7-7	TRBJ2-1	ASSLGPPSYNEQF
TRBV2	TRBJ2-7	ASRTGQGDEQY
TRBV19	TRBJ1-1	ASRSGTGRSEAF
TRBV11-1	TRBJ1-1	ASSPPTGNTEAF
TRBV24-1	TRBJ2-3	ATSDLNISRGKWTDTQY
TRBV19	TRBJ2-4	ASSIGFRLAKNIQY
TRBV5-4	TRBJ1-6	ASSSLAGGTSPLH
TRBV2	TRBJ2-1	ASTRGARIYNEQF
TRBV6-1	TRBJ2-7	ASSETLSYEQY
TRBV2	TRBJ2-2	ASKDRGVTGELF
TRBV24-1	TRBJ2-2	ATSDQGIGTGELF
TRBV7-9	TRBJ1-1	ASSLFQGASEAF
TRBV6-5	TRBJ1-6	ASSRERGNYSPLH
TRBV6-5	TRBJ2-7	ASRRTFGEQY
TRBV19	TRBJ1-1	ASSIYRGLLNTEAF
TRBV10-3	TRBJ2-7	AISESADYEQY
TRBV4-1	TRBJ2-7	ASSQLRQGLYEQY
TRBV5-5	TRBJ1-2	ASSLAVNYGYT
TRBV27	TRBJ1-6	ASSSTDRGNSPLH
TRBV13	TRBJ1-1	ASSPLTGVMNTEAF
TRBV4-2	TRBJ2-1	ASSQGATSGGRENEQF
TRBV14	TRBJ2-1	ASSQKTSGNYNEQF
TRBV18	TRBJ1-2	ASSPGQQNYGYT
TRBV12-1	TRBJ1-1	ASSFDARGLMNTEAF
TRBV2	TRBJ2-3	ASSPDRGATDTQY
TRBV18	TRBJ1-1	ASSPGQARNTEAF
TRBV5-1	TRBJ2-7	ASSPSPRDKYYEQY
TRBV6-4	TRBJ2-1	ASSDDAGGAEEQF
TRBV5-1	TRBJ2-2	ASTRQLSGELF
TRBV7-8	TRBJ2-4	ASSPGRAKNIQY
TRBV7-9	TRBJ1-1	ASSWEAGGTFGTEAF
TRBV13	TRBJ1-4	ASSPGLMETNEKLF
TRBV28	TRBJ1-6	ASSSVDRGRSPLH
TRBV5-5	TRBJ1-3	ASSFSGNTIY
TRBV4-3	TRBJ2-7	ASSLDRYGEQY
TRBV6-6	TRBJ2-3	ASSYNSRTDTQY
TRBV29-1	TRBJ1-1	SVDPGNTEAF
TRBV5-1	TRBJ1-1	ASRSNRGTEAF